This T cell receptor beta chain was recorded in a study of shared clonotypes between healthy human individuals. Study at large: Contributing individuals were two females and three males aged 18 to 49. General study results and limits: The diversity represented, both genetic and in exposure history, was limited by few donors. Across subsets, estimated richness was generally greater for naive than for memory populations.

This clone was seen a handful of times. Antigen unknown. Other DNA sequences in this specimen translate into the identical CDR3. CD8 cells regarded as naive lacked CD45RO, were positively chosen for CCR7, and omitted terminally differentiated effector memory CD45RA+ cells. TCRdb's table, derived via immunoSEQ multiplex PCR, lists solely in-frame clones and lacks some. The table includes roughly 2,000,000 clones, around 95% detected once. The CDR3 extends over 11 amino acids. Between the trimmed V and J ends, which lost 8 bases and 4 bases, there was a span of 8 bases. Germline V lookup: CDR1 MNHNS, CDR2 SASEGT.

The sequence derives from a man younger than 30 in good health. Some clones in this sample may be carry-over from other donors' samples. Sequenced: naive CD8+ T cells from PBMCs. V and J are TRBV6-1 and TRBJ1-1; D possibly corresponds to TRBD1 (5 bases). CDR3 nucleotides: TGTGCCAGCTCCGGGGGCACTGAAGCTTTCTTT. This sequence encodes CASSGGTEAFF.